The T cell receptor beta chain under discussion was sequenced for a study of cytomegalovirus exposure and HLA in healthy donors (dated by TCRdb to 2015 to 2018). As for the study more broadly: In an earlier analysis of 587 of the donors, around 300 Gb of sequence data and approximately 120 million unique TCR beta sequences from about 179 million T cells were reported. Roughly 300 gigabases of sequencing data and roughly 90 million unique TCR sequences were included in an early release covering 500 to 750 HLA-typed donors. Of the roughly 410 genotyped donors, less than 85% were placed in the genetic ancestry cluster associated with self-reported Caucasian donors. The study aimed to test whether signatures of past pathogen exposure could be identified by cataloging public T cell receptors. The study used immunosequencing to profile the T cell repertoires of approximately 630 subjects and linked those repertoires to cytomegalovirus serostatus. A separate validation cohort of more than 100 different subjects was used in addition to the roughly 670-subject first cohort. To predict cytomegalovirus infection status, the study combined high-throughput TCR immunosequencing, statistical association of individual TCRs with disease status, and machine learning. A later analysis re-analyzed previously published TCR beta repertoires from roughly 600 donors and added high-resolution HLA genotyping to study TCR occurrence patterns. Rather than using new phenotypic data, the later analysis identified candidate immune exposures from TCR beta sequences and from how often those sequences occurred across donors. In an earlier analysis of a few hundred of the donors, high-throughput TCR beta sequencing was used to judge whether each TCR beta V gene segment behaved as functional or pseudogenic. Donor age, sex, ethnicity and CMV serostatus were compiled together with the repertoire data. A later genetic analysis took genome-wide SNP genotypes for about 55% of the roughly 670 donors and used that subset as a discovery cohort. Every repertoire in the discovery cohort had been generated on one and the same sequencing platform. Class I and class II HLA loci were covered by the typing at four-digit resolution. Typing coverage varied by locus: about 620-640 donors for A, B, C, DRB1 and DQB1; approximately 500 for DQA1; 600 to 610 for DPA1; approximately 470 for DPB1. Four to six DR-DQ haplotypes were handled as single units for association and clustering, since linkage in the cohort was strong. On average, roughly 250,000 unique TCR beta nucleotide sequences were sequenced per donor among a few hundred genotyped donors of the cohort, with roughly 19% of those sequences being non-productive. Findings and caveats that apply to the study as a whole: The classifier was reported to diagnose cytomegalovirus status with high specificity and sensitivity in both the original and validation cohorts. In the study, about 150 TCR beta chains were listed as associated with cytomegalovirus. In this cohort, only TCR beta chains were sequenced, and detectable features were limited by the absence of alpha or paired-chain data. While some public TCRs were present in many individuals, most TCR sequences turned up only very rarely across donors. Some IMGT-functional V segments, including TRBV6-2 and TRBV6-3, could not be distinguished by the 87-base-pair reads and were therefore excluded. A later analysis reported that several top co-occurrence clusters appeared linked to parvovirus B19, influenza, CMV and Epstein-Barr virus. A further reported finding was that TCR beta sequences accurately predicted the HLA-A and HLA-B alleles for most subjects in the first cohort. The sequencing pipeline was judged likely to have produced a cluster of highly shared sequence variants as a technical artifact. Linkage disequilibrium might explain the correlated functional status among segregating V segments, but an unknown experimental factor could not be excluded. In a later analysis, HLA-associated TCR beta chains were found to be more clonally expanded and to have lower generation probabilities than equally common non-associated chains. A later analysis found that TCR association rates varied across HLA loci, with DRB1 alleles showing the most associated TCRs and HLA-C alleles the fewest. Because counts were too low, some 17 rarely observed V segments, including chromosome 9 orphons, were left out of the earlier analysis of 500 to 750 of the donors. A later analysis found that most CMV-associated TCR beta chains appeared HLA-restricted, with HLA associations seemingly driven largely by CMV exposure. In a later genetic analysis, a missense DCLRE1C variant was associated with V-gene and J-gene trimming of TCR beta chains, and the association was replicated in an independent cohort. In a later genetic analysis, fewer N-insertions in productive TCRs were reported among donors in an Asian-associated ancestry cluster than the approximately 670-donor mean. Assigning TCR associations to individual alleles was difficult when HLA alleles, especially DR and DQ, strongly co-occurred. At a false discovery rate of 0.05, a later analysis linked roughly 17,000 TCR beta sequences to specific HLA alleles. Broadly in line with IMGT annotations, most TCR beta V segments showed up in productive rearrangements about 87% or about 30% of the time in an earlier analysis of 450 to 750 of the donors. Because HLA typing was missing for some donors at each locus, association tests included only the typed subset. CMV serostatus was the only immune exposure information available for the cohort. The authors suggested that the approach could potentially be extended to other disease states and immunological phenotypes. The presence/absence analyses assumed that sequencing depth was roughly uniform across donors, and that assumption may not be true. Three of the identified cytomegalovirus-associated TCR beta chains were confirmed in vitro to be specific for cytomegalovirus antigens.

The library relied on the immunoSEQ multiplex PCR assay. For the multiplex PCR, a mixture combining 60 forward primers for TCR Vbeta segments and 13 reverse primers for TCR Jbeta segments was used. Amplification of the CDR3 region of rearranged TCR beta genes was performed with a multiplex PCR assay on genomic DNA. On the Illumina HiSeq System, the amplified TCR beta libraries were sequenced as 87-base-pair reads. On the authors' methods: Across the 600 to 700 repertoires, a later analysis counted roughly 84 million unique TCR beta chains, 9 million to 14 million of which were shared by at least two donors. Raw reads were error-corrected and collapsed into unique sequences with a nearest-neighbor algorithm that merged closely related sequences to remove PCR and sequencing errors. CDR3 sequences were aligned to IMGT reference sequences to assign V, D and J gene segments. For a sequence to be retained, a match of at least six nucleotides was required to both a V gene segment and a J gene segment. A rearrangement counted as productive if the CDR3 had no stop codons and remained in frame with V and J, and every other rearrangement counted as non-productive. Following IMGT convention, CDR3 was defined as the stretch from the second conserved V-encoded cysteine to the conserved J-encoded phenylalanine. The earlier analysis of some 540 of the donors excluded any sequence lacking an unambiguous match to a single V gene segment. In an earlier analysis of some 590 of the donors, V segments were called functional above 56.7% productive rearrangements and were called segregating when the between-donor standard deviation exceeded 5%. To diagnose cytomegalovirus status from the catalog of TCR beta chain sequences, a statistical classification framework was built. V and J gene assignment, in a later analysis, came from comparing TCR nucleotide sequences with IMGT/GENE-DB human TR gene sequences. Using the TCRdist pipeline, a later analysis assigned CDR3 sequences along with most-parsimonious VDJ recombination scenarios. In a later analysis, every TCR beta chain was defined by the combination of its CDR3 amino acid sequence and its V-gene family, and reads without a unique V-gene family were dropped. In a later analysis, a few hundred highly shared, low-generation-probability nucleotide sequences were removed to address suspected cross-contamination and a sequencing artifact. A later analysis calculated a clonal expansion index for each public chain from normalized within-repertoire ranks of inferred template counts. In a later analysis, generation probabilities were computed using a VDJ recombination model fitted to out-of-frame rearrangements, and the results were checked against IGoR. In a later analysis, TCR-TCR, TCR-HLA and TCR-CMV co-occurrence was scored with hypergeometric tests, and a repertoire-size bias correction was applied to TCR pairs. To estimate false discovery rates, a later analysis permuted the HLA or CMV assignments 20 times. In a later analysis, co-occurring TCRs were grouped using DBSCAN, and TCRdist sequence similarity was added for clustering within HLA-allele-positive subsets. For co-occurrence clustering, repertoires with fewer than 30,000 or more than 120,000 public chains were excluded, along with 5 or 6 repertoires with anomalous nucleotide sharing. Here the immuneACCESS table is served through TCRdb, limited to in-frame sequences with V and J called. Missing clones are a known gap in these copies; in checked studies unresolved V genes cover under half, and the rest lacks a known reason. That table furnishes V, J and clone size, whereas the DNA furnished D and trimming. The sample has fewer than 200,000 clones on record, roughly 83% of them singletons. In total, the top ten clones hold around 0.98% of the sample.

Note on this clone: Which antigen it targets is not known. Base qualities are not at hand, and no much larger clone is one base apart.

The cohort consisted of 650 to 700 healthy bone marrow donors. At the time of sampling, every cohort member was nominally healthy, though immune exposures that went unrecorded were likely present. The donor was CMV seronegative and belonged to the group of under 400 seronegative cohort members. Each donor provided a peripheral blood sample, and peripheral blood mononuclear cells were used for TCR beta sequencing. Genomic DNA extraction from the blood cell samples was performed with the Qiagen DNeasy Blood Extraction Kit. There are 16 amino acids in the CDR3, from cysteine to phenylalanine inclusive. The retained sequence is limited to the CDR3, 48 bases, with the frame set at the first base. Here V drops 5 bases and J drops 2 bases, and the junction holds 6 bases not matched to any gene. The CDR1 and CDR2 encoded by the germline V gene are SGHVS and FQNEAQ.

Sequenced material: PBMCs. The TCR originated in a man aged 25-45 years in good health and CMV-seronegative. Here the chain combines TRBV7-8 and TRBJ2-1; 10 bases in the middle match TRBD2. The DNA sequence is TGTGCCAGCAGCGCACATCTAGCGGGAGCCTACAATGAGCAGTTCTTC. This sequence encodes CASSAHLAGAYNEQFF.